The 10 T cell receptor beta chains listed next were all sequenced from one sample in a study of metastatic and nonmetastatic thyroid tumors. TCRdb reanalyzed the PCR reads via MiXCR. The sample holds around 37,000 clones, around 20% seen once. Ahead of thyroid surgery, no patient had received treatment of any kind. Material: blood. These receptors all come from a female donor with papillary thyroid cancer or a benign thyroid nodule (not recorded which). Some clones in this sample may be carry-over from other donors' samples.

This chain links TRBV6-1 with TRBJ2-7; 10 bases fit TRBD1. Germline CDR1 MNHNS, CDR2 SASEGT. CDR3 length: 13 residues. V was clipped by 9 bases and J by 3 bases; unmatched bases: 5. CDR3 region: CASGDRGIYEQYF. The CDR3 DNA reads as TGTGCCAGTGGGGACAGGGGAATCTACGAGCAGTACTTC.

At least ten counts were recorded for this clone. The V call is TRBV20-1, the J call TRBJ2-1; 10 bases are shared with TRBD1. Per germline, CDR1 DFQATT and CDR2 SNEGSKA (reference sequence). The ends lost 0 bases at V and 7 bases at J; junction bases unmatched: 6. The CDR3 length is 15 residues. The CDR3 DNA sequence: TGCAGTGCTAGAGATTGGACAGGGGGGTTTAATGAGCAGTTCTTC. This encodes CSARDWTGGFNEQFF.

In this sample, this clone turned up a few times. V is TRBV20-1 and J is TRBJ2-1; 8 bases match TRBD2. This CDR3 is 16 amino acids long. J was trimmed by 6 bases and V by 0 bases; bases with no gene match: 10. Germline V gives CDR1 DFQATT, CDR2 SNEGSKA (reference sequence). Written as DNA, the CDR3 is TGCAGTGCTAGAGATGAAGCGGGAGAATTTAGCAATGAGCAGTTCTTC. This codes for CSARDEAGEFSNEQFF.

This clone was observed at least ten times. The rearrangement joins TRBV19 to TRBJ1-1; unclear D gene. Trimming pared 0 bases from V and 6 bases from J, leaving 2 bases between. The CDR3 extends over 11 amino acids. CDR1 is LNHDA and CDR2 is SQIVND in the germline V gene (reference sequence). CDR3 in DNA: TGTGCCAGTAGTATAGAAGCTGAAGCTTTCTTT. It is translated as CASSIEAEAFF.

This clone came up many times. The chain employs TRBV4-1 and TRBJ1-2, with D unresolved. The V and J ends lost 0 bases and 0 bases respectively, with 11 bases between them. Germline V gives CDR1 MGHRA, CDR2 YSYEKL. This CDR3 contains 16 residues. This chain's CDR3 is CASSQDRATSNYGYTF. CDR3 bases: TGCGCCAGCAGCCAAGATCGTGCGACCTCTAACTATGGCTACACCTTC.

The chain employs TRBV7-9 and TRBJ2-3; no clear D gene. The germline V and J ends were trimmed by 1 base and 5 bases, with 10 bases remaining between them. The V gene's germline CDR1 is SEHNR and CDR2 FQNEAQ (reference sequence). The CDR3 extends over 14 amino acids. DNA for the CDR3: TGTGCCAGCAGCTTAGACAGTGGAATAGATACGCAGTATTTT. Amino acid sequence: CASSLDSGIDTQYF.

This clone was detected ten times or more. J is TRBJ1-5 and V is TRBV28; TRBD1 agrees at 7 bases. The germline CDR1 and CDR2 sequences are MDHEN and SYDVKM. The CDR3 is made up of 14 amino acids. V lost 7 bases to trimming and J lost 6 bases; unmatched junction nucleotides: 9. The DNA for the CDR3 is TGTGCCAGCACCTTAGCGAGGGGGCCTCAGCCCCAGCATTTT. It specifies CASTLARGPQPQHF. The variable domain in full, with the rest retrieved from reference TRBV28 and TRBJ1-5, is DVKVTQSSRYLVKRTGEKVFLECVQDMDHENMFWYRQDPGLGLRLIYFSYDVKMKEKGDIPEGYSVSREKKERFSLILESASTNQTSMYLCASTLARGPQPQHFGDGTRLSIL.

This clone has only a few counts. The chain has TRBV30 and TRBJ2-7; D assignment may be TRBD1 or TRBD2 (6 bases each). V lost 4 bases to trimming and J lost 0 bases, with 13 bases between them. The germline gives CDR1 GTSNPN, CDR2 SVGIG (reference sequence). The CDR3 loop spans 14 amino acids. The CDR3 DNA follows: TGTGCCTGGAAGGGGGGAGGCGCCTCCTACGAGCAGTACTTC. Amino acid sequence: CAWKGGGASYEQYF.

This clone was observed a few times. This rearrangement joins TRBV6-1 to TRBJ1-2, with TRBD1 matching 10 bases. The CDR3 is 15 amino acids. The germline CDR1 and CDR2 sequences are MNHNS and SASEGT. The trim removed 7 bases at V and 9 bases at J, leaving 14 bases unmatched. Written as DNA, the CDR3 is TGTGCCAGCAAGCGACAGGGGGCAGTCTTCGATTGCTACACCTTC. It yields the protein CASKRQGAVFDCYTF.

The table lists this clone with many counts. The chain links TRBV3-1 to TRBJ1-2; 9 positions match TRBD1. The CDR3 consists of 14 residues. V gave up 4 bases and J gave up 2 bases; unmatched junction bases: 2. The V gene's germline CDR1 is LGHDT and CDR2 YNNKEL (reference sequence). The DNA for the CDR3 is TGTGCCAGCAGCCGGACAGGGGACAACTATGGCTACACCTTC. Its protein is CASSRTGDNYGYTF.